The T cell receptor (beta chain) under discussion was sequenced for a study of shared clonotypes between healthy human individuals. This was a deep-level run. Method: immunoSEQ multiplex PCR; TCRdb's copy keeps in-frame clones and lacks some. In the table there are about 2.2 million clones, about 93% of which are singletons. Study findings and constraints: The study found lower generation probabilities in non-shared clonotypes than in those shared by all four donors. Naive subsets generally exceeded memory subsets in estimated richness.

CD45RO-negative cells were positively selected for CCR7, leaving out terminally differentiated effector memory CD45RA+ cells. Donors comprised healthy HIV-negative adults lacking recent acute infections or vaccinations. Germline V lookup: CDR1 SEHNR, CDR2 FQNEAQ (reference sequence). The ends were cut back, 3 bases at V and 5 bases at J, with 14 bases in the middle. CDR3 length: 14 amino acids. Worth noting for this clone: What it binds is unknown.

The rearrangement uses TRBV7-9 and TRBJ2-7; D could derive from TRBD1 or TRBD2 (5 bases each). The sequence was obtained from a man younger than 35 in good health. Some clones in this sample may be carry-over from other donors' samples. The material sequenced was naive CD8+ T cells from PBMCs. Written as DNA, the CDR3 is TGTGCCAGCAGCTTGATGGGGGTCTTCAACGAGCAGTACTTC. Amino acids: CASSLMGVFNEQYF. Drawing the rest from reference TRBV7-9 and TRBJ2-7, the complete variable domain is DTGVSQNPRHKITKRGQNVTFRCDPISEHNRLYWYRQTLGQGPEFLTYFQNEAQLEKSRLLSDRFSAERPKGSFSTLEIQRTEQGDSAMYLCASSLMGVFNEQYFGPGTRLTVT.